What follows are 5 T cell receptor beta chains derived from one specimen sequenced in a study of shared clonotypes between healthy human individuals. The table came from immunoSEQ multiplex PCR; TCRdb's copy has only in-frame clones and leaves some out. This table has about 480,000 clones, 79% appearing once. The material sequenced was PBMCs. The source of these receptors is a woman in her forties in good health. Some clones in this sample may be carry-over from other donors' samples.

This rearrangement joins TRBV9 to TRBJ2-5; D tentatively reads TRBD1 or TRBD2 (5 bases each). There are 14 residues in the CDR3. The V gene lost 3 bases and the J gene lost 7 bases, with 16 bases spanning the gap. The germline gives CDR1 SGDLS, CDR2 YYNGEE. CDR3 in DNA: TGTGCCAGCAGCGCTTGGGACGCTACGGGGACCCAGTACTTC. Its protein product is CASSAWDATGTQYF.

This chain links TRBV2 with TRBJ1-4, with TRBD1 matching over 9 bases. The CDR3 covers 13 residues. With 8 bases clipped from V and 7 bases from J, the junction kept 5 bases outside the gene matches. Germline assignment: CDR1 SNHLY and CDR2 FYNNEI. The DNA of the CDR3 is TGTGCCAGCCGCGGGACAGGGATTGAAAAACTGTTTTTT. This codes for CASRGTGIEKLFF.

The V and J genes are TRBV4-1 and TRBJ2-7; possibly TRBD2 for D (6 bases). CDR3 size: 15 residues. Trimming cost V 0 bases and J 5 bases, with 14 bases left between them. Germline lookup yields CDR1 MGHRA and CDR2 YSYEKL. The CDR3 nucleotides read TGCGCCAGCAGCCAAGATAGGGAGCTAGCGAACGAGCAGTACTTC. Translating gives CASSQDRELANEQYF.

V gene TRBV28 combines with J gene TRBJ2-3; D remains unclear. With 10 bases removed from V and 1 base from J, the gap between germline ends came to 12 bases. CDR1 and CDR2 (germline): MDHEN, SYDVKM. The CDR3 consists of 13 residues. In DNA, the CDR3 is TGTGCCACTCTACTTGGGGGCACAGATACGCAGTATTTT. It codes for CATLLGGTDTQYF.

The chain joins TRBV11-2 to TRBJ2-7, with D possibly TRBD1 on 5 matching bases. V dropped 3 bases and J dropped 6 bases, with 18 bases sitting between them. This CDR3 spans 15 amino acids. Germline CDR1 is SGHAT and CDR2 is FQNNGV. As DNA, the CDR3 is TGTGCCAGCAGCTTTCTTAAGGGGTCTACTTCCGAGCAGTACTTC. This encodes CASSFLKGSTSEQYF. Full variable domain (outside the CDR3, taken from reference TRBV11-2 and TRBJ2-7): EAGVAQSPRYKIIEKRQSVAFWCNPISGHATLYWYQQILGQGPKLLIQFQNNGVVDDSQLPKDRFSAERLKGVDSTLKIQPAKLEDSAVYLCASSFLKGSTSEQYFGPGTRLTVT.